A single T cell receptor (beta chain) is shown here with its context. Germline CDR1 reads ENHRY; CDR2 reads SYGVKD. The CDR3 has 14 amino acids. Trimming at V came to 7 bases and at J to 6 bases, leaving 9 bases not matched to a gene. This record belongs to a study of blood T cell repertoires in COVID-19. On the study more broadly: Researchers got acute and convalescent COVID-19 samples from the United States, Italy and Spain. Sample material is recorded as cDNA or gDNA derived from T cells, B-cell-depleted T cells, or PBMCs.

Per the original data handling: Amplification of reference gene primers was used by the study to estimate nucleated cell counts. Sequencing was performed with immunoSEQ multiplex PCR; in TCRdb, only in-frame clones are kept and a portion is missing. That table gives V, J and clone size, and the DNA gave D and trimming. Of over 120,000 clones listed, roughly 89% are singletons. This receptor was obtained from a woman aged 45-59 years with active or convalescent COVID-19. This chain connects TRBV10-3 to TRBJ1-2; 9 bases are shared with TRBD1. The sample taken for sequencing was peripheral blood. The CDR3 DNA follows: TGTGCCATCACCCTCGGACAGGGGAATAATGGCTACACCTTC. Its protein product is CAITLGQGNNGYTF.